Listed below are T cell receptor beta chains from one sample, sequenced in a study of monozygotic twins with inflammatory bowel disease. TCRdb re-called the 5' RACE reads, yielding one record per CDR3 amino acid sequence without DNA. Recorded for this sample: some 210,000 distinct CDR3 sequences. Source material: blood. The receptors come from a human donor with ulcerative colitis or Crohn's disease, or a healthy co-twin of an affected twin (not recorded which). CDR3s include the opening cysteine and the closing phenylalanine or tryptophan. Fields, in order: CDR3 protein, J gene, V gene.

CASSFGGLGTDTQYF TRBJ2-3 TRBV5-1
CASSDLTSGETGELFF TRBJ2-2 TRBV5-1
CASSLVQGVSGNTIYF TRBJ1-3 TRBV11-2
CSATGGRSSETQYF TRBJ2-5 TRBV20-1
CASSLSGGDYGYTF TRBJ1-2 TRBV12-3/TRBV12-4
CASSLGPGPNTGELFF TRBJ2-2 TRBV5-5
CASSYRGNEAFF TRBJ1-1 TRBV12-3/TRBV12-4
CATSGRGRTEAFF TRBJ1-1 TRBV12-3/TRBV12-4
CSASGNQLYEQYF TRBJ2-7 TRBV20-1
CASSLTSGGNQPQHF TRBJ1-5 TRBV11-2
CASSSNRDRPRYF TRBJ2-7 TRBV12-3/TRBV12-4
CATSDPAEAGAYVDTQYF TRBJ2-3 TRBV24-1
CASSGTYGQSHGYTF TRBJ1-2 TRBV9
CASSLGLGGSYEQYF TRBJ2-7 TRBV28
CSAPQVMNTEAFF TRBJ1-1 TRBV20-1
CASSPTTGRSYGYTF TRBJ1-2 TRBV11-1
CASSLAEARGNQPQHF TRBJ1-5 TRBV7-8
CASSPLSDSAPSSTDTQYF TRBJ2-3 TRBV11-1
CASSAQGPGETQYF TRBJ2-5 TRBV6-1